Listed here are 5 T cell receptor beta chains from one sample, sequenced in a study of PD-L1 blockade in urothelial cancer. The time point: pretreatment peripheral blood. The data were produced by immunoSEQ multiplex PCR, yet TCRdb's version contains in-frame clones alone and is incomplete. The profile shows 95,000 or so clones, 80% to 90% of them singletons. Source: PBMCs, taken around atezolizumab (anti-PD-L1) treatment. The receptors stem from a man in his sixties with urothelial cancer.

The chain carries TRBV6-6 and TRBJ1-2; 8 positions match TRBD1. J lost 4 bases, V lost 5 bases, and 9 bases had no gene match. The germline V gene has CDR1 MNHNY and CDR2 SVGAGI (reference sequence). The CDR3 is 15 residues long. CDR3 sequence (DNA): TGTGCCAGCAGTATGGACAGGGAAGGGACCTATGGCTACACCTTC. It translates to CASSMDREGTYGYTF.

This chain joins TRBV30 and TRBJ1-1, with D unclear. The CDR3 totals 14 residues. V lost 3 bases, J lost 4 bases, and 15 bases lay in between. The germline gives CDR1 GTSNPN, CDR2 SVGIG (reference sequence). CDR3 DNA sequence: TGTGCCTGGAGAAACAGCGAGAGGGCCACTGAAGCTTTCTTT. It specifies CAWRNSERATEAFF.

The CDR3 DNA sequence: TGTGCCATCAGTGAGTCCCAGGGAAATTCACCCCTCCACTTT. Translation: CAISESQGNSPLHF. The chain carries TRBV10-3 and TRBJ1-6; D is possibly TRBD1 (5 bases). Trimming took off 0 bases at V and 7 bases at J, with 7 bases between the two ends. From germline, CDR1 is ENHRY and CDR2 SYGVKD. The CDR3 is 14 amino acids.

The chain employs TRBV5-1 and TRBJ2-2; 9 nucleotides agree with TRBD1. Germline CDR1 and CDR2: SGHRS and YFSETQ. The CDR3 length is 17 residues. Unmatched junction bases numbered 9, after V lost 1 base and J lost 5 bases. The CDR3 DNA is TGCGCCAGCAGCTTGATCTCGGGACAGGGTGCTACCGGGGAGCTGTTTTTT. Encoded protein: CASSLISGQGATGELFF.

CDR3 in amino acids: CASSPAAVYGYTF. The CDR3 bases are TGTGCCAGCAGCCCGGCGGCGGTATATGGCTACACCTTC. The chain couples TRBV5-6 to TRBJ1-2; D remains unclear. Trimming removed 4 bases at V and 5 bases at J, with 12 bases between. The CDR3 contains 13 residues. Germline lookup yields CDR1 SGHDT and CDR2 YYEEEE.